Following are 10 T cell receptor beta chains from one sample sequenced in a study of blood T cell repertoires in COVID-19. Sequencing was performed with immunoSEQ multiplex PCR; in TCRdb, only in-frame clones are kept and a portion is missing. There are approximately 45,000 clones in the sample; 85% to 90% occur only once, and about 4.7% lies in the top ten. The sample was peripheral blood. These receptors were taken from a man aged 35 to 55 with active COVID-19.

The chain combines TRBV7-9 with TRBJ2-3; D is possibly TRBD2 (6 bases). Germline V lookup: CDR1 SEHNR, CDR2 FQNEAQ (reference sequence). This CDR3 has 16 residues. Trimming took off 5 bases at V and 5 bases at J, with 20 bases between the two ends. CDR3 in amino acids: CASSPGGAWLGDTQYF. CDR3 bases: TGTGCCAGCAGCCCCGGGGGAGCGTGGTTAGGAGATACGCAGTATTTT.

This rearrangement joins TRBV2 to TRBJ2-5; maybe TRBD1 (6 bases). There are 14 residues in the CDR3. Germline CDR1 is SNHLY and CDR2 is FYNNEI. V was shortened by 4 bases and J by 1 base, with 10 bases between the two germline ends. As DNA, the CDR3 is TGTGCCAGCAGTGGATCGACAGGCCAAGAGACCCAGTACTTC. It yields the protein CASSGSTGQETQYF. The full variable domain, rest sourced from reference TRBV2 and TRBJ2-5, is EPEVTQTPSHQVTQMGQEVILRCVPISNHLYFYWYRQILGQKVEFLVSFYNNEISEKSEIFDDQFSVERPDGSNFTLKIRSTKLEDSAMYFCASSGSTGQETQYFGPGTRLLVL.

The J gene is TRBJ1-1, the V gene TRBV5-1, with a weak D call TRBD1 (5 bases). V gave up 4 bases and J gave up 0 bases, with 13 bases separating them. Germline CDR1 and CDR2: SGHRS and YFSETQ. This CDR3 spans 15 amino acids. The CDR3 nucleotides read TGCGCCAGCAGCCCAGGGTTCGGTATGAACACTGAAGCTTTCTTT. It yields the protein CASSPGFGMNTEAFF.

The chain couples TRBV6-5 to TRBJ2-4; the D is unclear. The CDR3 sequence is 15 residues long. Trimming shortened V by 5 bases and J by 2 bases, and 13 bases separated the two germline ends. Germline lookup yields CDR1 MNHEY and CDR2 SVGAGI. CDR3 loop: CASSPPAIPKNIQYF. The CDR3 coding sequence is TGTGCCAGCAGTCCCCCCGCGATCCCCAAAAACATTCAGTACTTC.

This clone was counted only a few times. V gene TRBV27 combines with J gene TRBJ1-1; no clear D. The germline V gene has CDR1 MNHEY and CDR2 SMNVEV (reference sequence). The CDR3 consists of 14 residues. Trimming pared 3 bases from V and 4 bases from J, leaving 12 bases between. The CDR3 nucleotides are TGTGCCAGCAGTTTTGGGTCTACGGGCACTGAAGCTTTCTTT. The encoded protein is CASSFGSTGTEAFF.

CDR3 DNA sequence: TGTGCCAGCAGCTTGGGACAGGGGGATGAAAAACTGTTTTTT. This translates into CASSLGQGDEKLFF. This rearrangement joins TRBV7-9 to TRBJ1-4; 11 bases are shared with TRBD1. Per the germline V gene, CDR1 is SEHNR and CDR2 is FQNEAQ (reference sequence). V lost 3 bases, J lost 6 bases, and 0 bases stayed unmatched. This CDR3 region has 14 residues.

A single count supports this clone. This chain's CDR3 is CASSTRGRGINTQYF. For the CDR3, the DNA is TGTGCCAGCAGTACCCGGGGCAGGGGGATCAATACGCAGTATTTT. This chain joins TRBV6-6 and TRBJ2-3; 7 nucleotides align to TRBD1. CDR3 length: 15 amino acids. V lost 5 bases to trimming and J lost 7 bases; unmatched junction nucleotides: 12. Germline V gives CDR1 MNHNY, CDR2 SVGAGI (reference sequence).

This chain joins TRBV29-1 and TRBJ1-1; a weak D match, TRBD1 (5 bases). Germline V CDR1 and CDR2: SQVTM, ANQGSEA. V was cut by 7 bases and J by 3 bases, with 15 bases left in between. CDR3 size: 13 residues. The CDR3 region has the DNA TGCAGCGGTGACTCAGGGCGTTACACTGAAGCTTTCTTT. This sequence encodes CSGDSGRYTEAFF. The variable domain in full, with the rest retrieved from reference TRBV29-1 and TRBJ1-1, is SAVISQKPSRDICQRGTSLTIQCQVDSQVTMMFWYRQQPGQSLTLIATANQGSEATYESGFVIDKFPISRPNLTFSTLTVSNMSPEDSSIYLCSGDSGRYTEAFFGQGTRLTVV.

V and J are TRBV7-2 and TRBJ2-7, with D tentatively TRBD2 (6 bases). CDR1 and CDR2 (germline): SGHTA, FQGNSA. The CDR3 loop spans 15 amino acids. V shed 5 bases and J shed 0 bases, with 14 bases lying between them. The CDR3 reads CASSPSVGSSYEQYF. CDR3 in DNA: TGTGCCAGCAGCCCTAGCGTGGGAAGCTCCTACGAGCAGTACTTC.

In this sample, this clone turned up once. CDR3 protein: CASYLTGFTEAFF. As DNA, the CDR3 is TGTGCCAGTTATTTGACAGGTTTCACTGAAGCTTTCTTT. The chain carries TRBV19 and TRBJ1-1, with a weak D call TRBD1 (6 bases). The CDR3 runs to 13 residues. V was shortened by 8 bases and J by 4 bases, with 14 bases between the two germline ends. Germline loops: CDR1 LNHDA, CDR2 SQIVND (reference sequence).